This T cell receptor (beta chain) comes out of a study of cytomegalovirus exposure and HLA in healthy donors. The V gene end was trimmed by 1 base and the J gene end by 3 bases; junction bases not matched to a gene: 3. The CDR3 length is 14 residues. Germline values: CDR1 SGHTA, CDR2 FQGNSA. PCR was performed using 60 Vbeta and 13 Jbeta primers. Libraries were prepared by immunoSEQ multiplex PCR; TCRdb keeps only in-frame clonotypes and omits some of them. The table records around 150,000 clones, roughly 75% of them present only once. This receptor was taken from a young man in good health and CMV-seronegative. The V and J genes are TRBV7-2 and TRBJ2-7; 7 bases match TRBD1. The sample was PBMCs. The CDR3 DNA reads as TGTGCCAGCAGCTTAGTACAGGGGAGCTACGAGCAGTACTTC. Residues: CASSLVQGSYEQYF.